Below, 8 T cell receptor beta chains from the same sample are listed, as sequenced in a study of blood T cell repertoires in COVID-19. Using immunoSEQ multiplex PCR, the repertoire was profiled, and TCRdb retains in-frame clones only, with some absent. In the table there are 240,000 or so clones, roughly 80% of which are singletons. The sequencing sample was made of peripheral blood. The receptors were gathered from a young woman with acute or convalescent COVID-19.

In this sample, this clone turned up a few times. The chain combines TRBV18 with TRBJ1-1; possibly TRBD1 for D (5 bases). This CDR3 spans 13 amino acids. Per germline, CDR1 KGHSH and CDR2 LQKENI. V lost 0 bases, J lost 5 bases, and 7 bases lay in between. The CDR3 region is CASSPPGGTEAFF. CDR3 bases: TGTGCCAGCTCACCACCGGGGGGGACTGAAGCTTTCTTT.

CDR3 nucleotides: TGCAGTGCGTCGGGAGGTGGCGAGCAGTACTTC. Its translation: CSASGGGEQYF. V usage is TRBV20-1 and J usage is TRBJ2-7; 7 bases line up with TRBD2. CDR3 length: 11 amino acids. V gave up 6 bases and J gave up 6 bases; unmatched junction bases: 5. Germline V gives CDR1 DFQATT, CDR2 SNEGSKA (reference sequence).

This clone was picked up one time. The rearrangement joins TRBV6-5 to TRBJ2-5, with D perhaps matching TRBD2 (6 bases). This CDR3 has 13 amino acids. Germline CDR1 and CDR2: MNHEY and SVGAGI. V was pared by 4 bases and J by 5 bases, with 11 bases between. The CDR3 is CASSLAGIETQYF. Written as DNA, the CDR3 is TGTGCCAGCAGTTTGGCGGGAATTGAGACCCAGTACTTC.

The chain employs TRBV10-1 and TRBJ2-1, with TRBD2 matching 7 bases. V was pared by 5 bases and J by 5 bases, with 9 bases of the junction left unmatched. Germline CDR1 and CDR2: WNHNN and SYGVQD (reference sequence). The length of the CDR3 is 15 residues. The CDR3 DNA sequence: TGCGCCAGCAGTATTAGCGGGTCTACTAACAATGAGCAGTTCTTC. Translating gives CASSISGSTNNEQFF.

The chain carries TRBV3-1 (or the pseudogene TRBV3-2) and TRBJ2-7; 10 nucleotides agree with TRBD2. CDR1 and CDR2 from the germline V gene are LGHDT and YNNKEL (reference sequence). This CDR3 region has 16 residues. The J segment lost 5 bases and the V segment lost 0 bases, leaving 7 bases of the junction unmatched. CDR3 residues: CASSQEFLAGANEQYF. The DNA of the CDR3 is TGTGCCAGCAGCCAAGAGTTCCTAGCGGGAGCTAACGAGCAGTACTTC.

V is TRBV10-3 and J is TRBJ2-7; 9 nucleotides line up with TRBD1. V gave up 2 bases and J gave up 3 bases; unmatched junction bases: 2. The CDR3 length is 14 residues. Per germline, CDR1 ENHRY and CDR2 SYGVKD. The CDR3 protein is CAISEGDRVYEQYF. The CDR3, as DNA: TGTGCCATCAGTGAGGGGGACAGGGTCTACGAGCAGTACTTC.

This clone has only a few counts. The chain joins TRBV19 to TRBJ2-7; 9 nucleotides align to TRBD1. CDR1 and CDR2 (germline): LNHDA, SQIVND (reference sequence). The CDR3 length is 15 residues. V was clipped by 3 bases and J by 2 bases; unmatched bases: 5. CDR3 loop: CASSIGTGSPYEQYF. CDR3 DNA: TGTGCCAGTAGTATCGGGACAGGGAGCCCCTACGAGCAGTACTTC.

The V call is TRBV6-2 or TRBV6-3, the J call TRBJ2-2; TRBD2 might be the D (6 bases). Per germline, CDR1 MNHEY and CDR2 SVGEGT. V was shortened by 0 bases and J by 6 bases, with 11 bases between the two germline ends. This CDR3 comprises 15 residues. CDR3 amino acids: CASSYSPGSAGELFF. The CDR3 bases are TGTGCCAGCAGTTACTCGCCCGGGAGCGCCGGGGAGCTGTTTTTT.